This TCR beta chain emerged from a study of blood T cell repertoires in COVID-19. Whole-study context: Samples representing acute and convalescent COVID-19 were sourced from the United States, Italy and Spain. T cells, B-cell-depleted T cells, or PBMCs provided the cDNA or gDNA that served as material.

Authors' methods: The assay estimated nucleated cells by amplifying reference gene primers. Sequencing used immunoSEQ multiplex PCR; TCRdb keeps in-frame clones, though not all of them. Clonal size and the V and J genes are those of that table, whereas D and trimming came from the DNA. The sample lists about 20,000 clones, 88% occurring once. The germline V gene has CDR1 KGHSH and CDR2 LQKENI. V shed 0 bases and J shed 4 bases, with 13 bases lying between them. The CDR3 runs 15 residues. The sequenced material came from peripheral blood. The chain recombines TRBV18 with TRBJ2-7; D possibly corresponds to TRBD2 (6 bases). This clonotype originated in a human donor in a cohort sampled during active COVID-19. In nucleotides, the CDR3 is TGTGCCAGCTCACCACCCAAGGGCGGGGTTTACGAGCAGTACTTC. Protein product: CASSPPKGGVYEQYF.